A selection of T cell receptor beta chains follows, all from one sample in a study of cytomegalovirus exposure and HLA in healthy donors. Produced via immunoSEQ multiplex PCR; TCRdb's table is partial and in-frame only. This table holds over 150,000 clones, 80% to 90% found once. The sequencing sample was made of PBMCs. The receptors stem from a woman aged 45-65 years in good health and CMV-seronegative. The CDR3 runs from the conserved cysteine through the conserved F or W. The order of the fields is J gene, V gene, D gene, CDR3 protein. The D gene is left open where the match is weak.

J gene: TRBJ1-5; V gene: TRBV2; D gene: -; CDR3 protein: CASSRRGNQPQHF
J gene: TRBJ1-1; V gene: TRBV18; D gene: TRBD1; CDR3 protein: CASSRAGTGFVNTEAFF
J gene: TRBJ2-3; V gene: TRBV5-8; D gene: TRBD1; CDR3 protein: CASSYPLGQPTDTQYF
J gene: TRBJ1-2; V gene: TRBV20-1; D gene: TRBD1; CDR3 protein: CSAIPGQGIAF
J gene: TRBJ1-5; V gene: TRBV19; D gene: -; CDR3 protein: CASSPFQTGLGQPQHF
J gene: TRBJ2-3; V gene: TRBV7-9; D gene: -; CDR3 protein: CASSLGVTTDTQYF
J gene: TRBJ2-1; V gene: TRBV4-3; D gene: TRBD2; CDR3 protein: CASSQDPGGAATSYNEQFF
J gene: TRBJ2-7; V gene: TRBV28; D gene: TRBD1; CDR3 protein: CATEDRASYEQYF
J gene: TRBJ2-3; V gene: TRBV19; D gene: TRBD2; CDR3 protein: CASSTREREASTDTQYF
J gene: TRBJ2-3; V gene: TRBV10-1; D gene: TRBD1; CDR3 protein: CASTNDRGTLTDTQYF
J gene: TRBJ1-1; V gene: TRBV9; D gene: -; CDR3 protein: CASSPSGENTEAFF
J gene: TRBJ2-7; V gene: TRBV12-5; D gene: -; CDR3 protein: CASGPRPRTDQFGGGEQYF
J gene: TRBJ2-7; V gene: TRBV2; D gene: -; CDR3 protein: CASSYRTAYEQYF
J gene: TRBJ2-1; V gene: TRBV12-5; D gene: -; CDR3 protein: CASAWGGQMYNEQFF
J gene: TRBJ2-2; V gene: TRBV14; D gene: -; CDR3 protein: CASSQGIRLNTGELFF
J gene: TRBJ2-1; V gene: TRBV19; D gene: TRBD2; CDR3 protein: CASSIQRDPGNEQFF
J gene: TRBJ2-7; V gene: TRBV7-2; D gene: TRBD1; CDR3 protein: CASSSGQGPVVQYF
J gene: TRBJ2-2; V gene: TRBV7-2; D gene: -; CDR3 protein: CASSGEASNTGELFF
J gene: TRBJ2-5; V gene: TRBV5-1; D gene: TRBD2; CDR3 protein: CASSLSASGSAETQYF
J gene: TRBJ2-2; V gene: TRBV11-3; D gene: TRBD2; CDR3 protein: CASSFSSRGYTGELFF
J gene: -; V gene: TRBV6-6; D gene: TRBD1; CDR3 protein: CASSYDRVGEQYF
J gene: TRBJ2-3; V gene: TRBV5-1; D gene: TRBD1; CDR3 protein: CASSLEDRATDTQYF
J gene: TRBJ1-5; V gene: TRBV2; D gene: TRBD1; CDR3 protein: CASTTGYNQPQHF
J gene: TRBJ2-1; V gene: TRBV7-9; D gene: TRBD2; CDR3 protein: CASSTSGGVDEQFF
J gene: TRBJ2-7; V gene: TRBV2; D gene: -; CDR3 protein: CASRGRTVAYEQYF
J gene: TRBJ2-3; V gene: TRBV5-6; D gene: TRBD2; CDR3 protein: CASSLWGFGRADTQYF
J gene: TRBJ1-1; V gene: TRBV7-8; D gene: TRBD1; CDR3 protein: CASSPSTGVATEAFF